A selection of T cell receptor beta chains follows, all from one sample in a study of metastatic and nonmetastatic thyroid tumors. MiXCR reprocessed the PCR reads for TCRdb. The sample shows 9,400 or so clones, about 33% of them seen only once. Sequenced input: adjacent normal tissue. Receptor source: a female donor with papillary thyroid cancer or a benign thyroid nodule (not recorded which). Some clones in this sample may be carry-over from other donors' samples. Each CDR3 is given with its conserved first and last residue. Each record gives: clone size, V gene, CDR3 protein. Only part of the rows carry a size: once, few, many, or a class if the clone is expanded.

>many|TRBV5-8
CASSFEGAETQYF
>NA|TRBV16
CARNQIGAEETQYF
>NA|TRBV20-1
CSARDRFGVYGYTF
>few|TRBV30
CAWSFRDRGYGYTF
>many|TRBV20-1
CSARDPLGQGAGEQYF
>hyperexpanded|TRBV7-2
CASSQLAATYEQYF
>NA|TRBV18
CASSRPQGKLFF
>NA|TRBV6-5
CASSYGGTDLYGYTF
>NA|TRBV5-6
CASSNTGRAKNEQFF
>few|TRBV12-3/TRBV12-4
CAISLTRELFF
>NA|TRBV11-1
CASSLQGWNTEAFF
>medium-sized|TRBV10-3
CAISEAGGEPQHF
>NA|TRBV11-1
CASSARTASSYNSPLHF
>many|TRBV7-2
CASSLGLAGGRSTDTQYF
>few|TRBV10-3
CAIGQGSSSYEQYF
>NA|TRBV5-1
CASSIQTGGNTIYF
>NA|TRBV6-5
CASSYSGQVNEKLFF
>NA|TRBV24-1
CATRRMRDGGPYEQYF
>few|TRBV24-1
CATSDQGQDYEQYF
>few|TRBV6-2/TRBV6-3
CASSFFLAGGTDTQYF
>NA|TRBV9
CASSPPLAGGYEQYF
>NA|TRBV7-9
CASSDPRLADYEQYF
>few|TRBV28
CASRTVGGASYEQYF
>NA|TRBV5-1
CASSLEGNTEAFF
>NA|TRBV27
CASSPEGGRSAYGYTF
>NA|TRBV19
CASSWMNTGELFF
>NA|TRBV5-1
CASSAEVPGQGKDGELFF
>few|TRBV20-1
CSARDVDRTSYNEQFF
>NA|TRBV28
CASTSGTANDEQYF
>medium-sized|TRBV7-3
CASSLGGRAVNEQFF
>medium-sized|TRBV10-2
CASSSDRVYNEQFF
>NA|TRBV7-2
CASSLETGYTEAFF
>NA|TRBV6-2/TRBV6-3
CASSSQGTGLDTF
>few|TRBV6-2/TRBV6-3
CASSYVRRQGRLDTEAFF
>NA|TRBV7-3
CASSLTEGSRDRYNNEQFF
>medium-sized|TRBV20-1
CSAVAGGTEAFF
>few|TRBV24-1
CATSDLLLGTGELFF
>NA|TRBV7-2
CASSLLWGYYGYTF
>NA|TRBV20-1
CSASGEGVEQYF
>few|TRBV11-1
CASSSTSGGTGAQYF
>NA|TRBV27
CASSYGLAQDTQYF